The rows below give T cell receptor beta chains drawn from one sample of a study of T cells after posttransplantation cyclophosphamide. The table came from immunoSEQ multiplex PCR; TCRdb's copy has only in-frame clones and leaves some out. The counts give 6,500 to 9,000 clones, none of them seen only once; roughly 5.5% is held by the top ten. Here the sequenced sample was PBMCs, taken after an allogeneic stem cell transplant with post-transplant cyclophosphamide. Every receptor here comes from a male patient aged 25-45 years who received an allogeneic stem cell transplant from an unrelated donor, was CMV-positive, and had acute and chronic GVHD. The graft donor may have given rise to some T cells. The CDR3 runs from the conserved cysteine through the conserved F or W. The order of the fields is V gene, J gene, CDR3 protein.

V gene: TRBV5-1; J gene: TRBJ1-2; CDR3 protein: CASSTGDSTNYGYTF
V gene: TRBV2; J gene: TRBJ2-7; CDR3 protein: CASGGGPYEQYF
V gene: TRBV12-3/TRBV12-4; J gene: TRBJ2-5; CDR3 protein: CASSPGLQETQYF
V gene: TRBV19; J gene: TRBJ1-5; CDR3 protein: CASSGQYGTTAQHF
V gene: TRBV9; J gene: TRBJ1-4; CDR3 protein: CASSVGGAPATNEKLFF
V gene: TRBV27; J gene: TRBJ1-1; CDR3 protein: CASSLWGPANTEAFF
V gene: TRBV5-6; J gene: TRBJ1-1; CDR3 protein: CASSLGSGWLNTEAFF
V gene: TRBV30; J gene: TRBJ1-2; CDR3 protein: CAWSKGLRYGYTF
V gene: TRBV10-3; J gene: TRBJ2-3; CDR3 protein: CATTPGLAGKRTDTQYF
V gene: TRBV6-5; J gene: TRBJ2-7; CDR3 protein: CASSYTMEAGGYEQYF
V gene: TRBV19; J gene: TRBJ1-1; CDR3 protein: CASSMYRGRIQNTEAFF
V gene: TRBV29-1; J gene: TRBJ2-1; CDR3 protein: CSVRTSGGVKFF
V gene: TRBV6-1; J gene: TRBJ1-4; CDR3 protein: CAIMGTTQYGEKLFF
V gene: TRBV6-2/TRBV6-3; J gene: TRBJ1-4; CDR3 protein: CASRHGTRNEKLFF
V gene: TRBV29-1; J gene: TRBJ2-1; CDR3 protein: CSASLQGFRYNEQFF
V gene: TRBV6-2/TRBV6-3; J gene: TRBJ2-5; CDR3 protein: CASSPTSGGQETQYF
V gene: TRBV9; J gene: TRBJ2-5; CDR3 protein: CASSPHSPSGSLETQYF
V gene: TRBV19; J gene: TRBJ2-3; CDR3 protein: CASSIGGGAAGTQYF
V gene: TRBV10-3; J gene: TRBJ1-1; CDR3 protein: CAISESEGATEAFF
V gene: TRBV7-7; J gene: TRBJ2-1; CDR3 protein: CASSPQGTSGTDNEQFF
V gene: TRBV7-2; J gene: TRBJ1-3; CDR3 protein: CASSLGQAGLLGNTIYF
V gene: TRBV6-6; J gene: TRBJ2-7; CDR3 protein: CASRETSGSFF